This record concerns one TCR beta chain sequence. Per the original data handling: Using reference gene primer amplification, nucleated cell counts were estimated. The repertoire was sequenced with immunoSEQ multiplex PCR; TCRdb's copy has only in-frame clones and lacks some. V and J calls and clone size are given by that table; D and trimming were obtained from the DNA. The sample shows about 81,000 clones, roughly 78% of them seen only once. Germline V gene sequence: CDR1 MNHEY, CDR2 SVGEGT. With 0 bases clipped from V and 3 bases from J, the junction kept 6 bases outside the gene matches. The length of the CDR3 is 17 residues. These data belong to a study of blood T cell repertoires in COVID-19. About the study: Researchers got acute and convalescent COVID-19 samples from the United States, Italy and Spain. PBMCs, B-cell-depleted T cells, or T cells provided the cDNA or gDNA that made up the material.

V usage is TRBV6-2 or TRBV6-3 and J usage is TRBJ2-1; TRBD2 matches 9 bases. Sequenced: peripheral blood. This clonotype originated in a human donor in a cohort sampled during active COVID-19. The CDR3 here is CASSYSPLAGVYNEQFF. In DNA form, the CDR3 reads TGTGCCAGCAGTTACTCCCCTTTAGCGGGGGTCTACAATGAGCAGTTCTTC.